This entry describes one TCR beta chain. Its target is unknown. CDR3 size: 19 residues. This sample was included in a study of cytomegalovirus exposure and HLA in healthy donors. Study-level information: Caucasian-associated ancestry cluster membership applied to about four fifths of some 400 genotyped donors.

Study-level points and caveats: Fewer N-insertions than the roughly 630-donor mean were reportedly shown by an Asian-associated ancestry cluster in a later analysis.

The study ran its PCR with 60 Vbeta and 13 Jbeta primers. The protocol was immunoSEQ multiplex PCR, while the TCRdb copy is restricted to in-frame clones and leaves out a portion. The sample has under 200,000 clones; approximately 82% are singletons. Sequencing used PBMCs. V and J are TRBV21-1 and TRBJ1-2. TRBV21-1 has pseudogene status. The sequence was obtained from a male donor in good health and CMV-seronegative. The CDR3 DNA reads as TGTGCCAGCAGCAAAGGTGGCGCGGGGGGACAGAAACCGCTGTCTGGCTACACCTTC. Its protein product is CASSKGGAGGQKPLSGYTF.